Shown below are 18 T cell receptor beta chains from a single sample sequenced in a study of radiation and T cells in renal cell carcinoma. Time point reported: baseline pretreatment blood. Treatment: 15 Gy SBRT to primary tumor, nephrectomy 4 weeks later. Produced via immunoSEQ multiplex PCR; TCRdb's table is partial and in-frame only. The sample holds 90,000 to 100,000 clones, approximately 86% seen once. Here the sequenced sample was blood, taken from a patient whose treatment included radiotherapy and nephrectomy. The receptors stem from a man over 45 with renal cell carcinoma.

The chain has TRBV27 and TRBJ2-1; D remains ambiguous. This CDR3 is built from 13 residues. Germline CDR1 is MNHEY and CDR2 is SMNVEV (reference sequence). The V end lost 5 bases, the J end lost 9 bases, and 14 bases lay between the germline ends. CDR3 amino acids: CASSPTHYGEQFF. As DNA, the CDR3 is TGTGCCAGCAGTCCGACTCATTACGGTGAGCAGTTCTTC.

DNA of the CDR3: TGCGCCAGCAGCGGCGTATTATCTAGCACAGATACGCAGTATTTT. It encodes CASSGVLSSTDTQYF. This chain joins TRBV10-2 and TRBJ2-3, with D hard to call. Germline V gene data show CDR1 as WSHSY and CDR2 as SAAADI. Trimming removed 6 bases from V and 0 bases from J, with 13 bases in between. The CDR3 contains 15 residues.

The V and J genes are TRBV7-9 and TRBJ1-1; D possibly corresponds to TRBD1 (6 bases). The CDR3 is made up of 17 amino acids. The germline gives CDR1 SEHNR, CDR2 FQNEAQ (reference sequence). V lost 4 bases, J lost 0 bases, and 18 bases lay in between. This chain's CDR3 is CASSSRGNRVVNTEAFF. The CDR3 DNA follows: TGTGCCAGCAGCTCTAGGGGGAACAGGGTCGTGAACACTGAAGCTTTCTTT.

In DNA form, the CDR3 reads TGTGCCAGCTCACCACGCAAAATTCTCGGAGGCTACACCTTC. Protein: CASSPRKILGGYTF. The chain has TRBV18 and TRBJ1-2; D not resolved. Per the germline V gene, CDR1 is KGHSH and CDR2 is LQKENI. The CDR3 covers 14 residues. Trimming left V 1 base short and J 8 bases short, with 14 bases between.

The J gene is TRBJ1-5, the V gene TRBV4-1; D unresolved. The V gene lost 8 bases and the J gene lost 3 bases, with 14 bases spanning the gap. This CDR3 region has 14 residues. Germline values: CDR1 MGHRA, CDR2 YSYEKL. Here the CDR3 DNA reads TGCGCCAGCGCCCTCAAGAGTAACAATCAGCCCCAGCATTTT. Its translation is CASALKSNNQPQHF.

The chain uses TRBV7-3 and TRBJ2-1; TRBD2 aligns across 13 bases. Germline trimming cut 4 bases from V and 7 bases from J; bases unmatched to any gene: 4. Germline V gene lookup returns CDR1 SGHTA and CDR2 FQGTGA. The CDR3 has 15 amino acids. The CDR3 region has the DNA TGTGCCAGCAGCTCCGGACTAGCGGGGGCGAATGAGCAGTTCTTC. It specifies CASSSGLAGANEQFF.

The chain is built from TRBV6-1 and TRBJ2-4; a weak D match, TRBD2 (6 bases). V lost 9 bases to trimming and J lost 8 bases, with 11 bases between them. Germline V gene lookup returns CDR1 MNHNS and CDR2 SASEGT. The CDR3 is made up of 11 amino acids. The CDR3 DNA is TGTGCCAGTAGGCGGGGTGACATTCAGTACTTC. It translates to CASRRGDIQYF.

V gene TRBV5-6 combines with J gene TRBJ1-2, with TRBD1 matching over 7 bases. Germline trimming cut 4 bases from V and 2 bases from J; bases unmatched to any gene: 2. Germline V lookup: CDR1 SGHDT, CDR2 YYEEEE. This CDR3 is 13 amino acids long. The CDR3 DNA follows: TGTGCCAGCAGCCCGGGACAGAACTATGGCTACACCTTC. Its translation: CASSPGQNYGYTF.

The chain links TRBV9 to TRBJ1-2; 11 nucleotides align to TRBD1. The CDR3 covers 14 residues. Germline CDR1 SGDLS, CDR2 YYNGEE. The V segment lost 6 bases and the J segment 7 bases; nucleotides outside the gene matches: 8. The CDR3 protein is CASTVGQGARGYTF. The CDR3 DNA reads as TGTGCCAGCACCGTCGGACAGGGGGCGCGTGGCTACACCTTC.

The gene calls are TRBV29-1 and TRBJ2-1; possibly TRBD2 for D (6 bases). This CDR3 is 12 amino acids long. Per the germline V gene, CDR1 is SQVTM and CDR2 is ANQGSEA. V shed 3 bases and J shed 6 bases, with 9 bases lying between them. The CDR3 sequence is CSVDRTINEQFF. DNA of the CDR3: TGCAGCGTTGATAGGACTATCAATGAGCAGTTCTTC.

DNA for the CDR3: TGTGCTAGTGGTTTGAGCCTCGGGACTCTAGTGAATGTCTACGAGCAGTACTTC. This translates into CASGLSLGTLVNVYEQYF. This chain joins TRBV12-5 and TRBJ2-7, with a tentative D call TRBD2 (6 bases). V was shortened by 2 bases and J by 3 bases, with 23 bases between the two germline ends. CDR3 length: 18 amino acids. The V gene's germline CDR1 is LGHNT and CDR2 FRNRAP.

The genes are TRBV28 and TRBJ1-5; 11 nucleotides line up with TRBD1. The CDR3 spans 16 residues. Germline trimming cut 1 base from V and 4 bases from J; bases unmatched to any gene: 3. Germline V gene lookup returns CDR1 MDHEN and CDR2 SYDVKM. In DNA, the CDR3 is TGTGCCAGCAGTTTATCCGGGACAGGGGGAAATCAGCCCCAGCATTTT. This codes for CASSLSGTGGNQPQHF.

The chain links TRBV18 to TRBJ2-1; weak D call: TRBD1 (6 bases). Germline lookup yields CDR1 KGHSH and CDR2 LQKENI. Trimming removed 2 bases at V and 0 bases at J, with 11 bases between. The CDR3 sequence is 16 residues long. DNA for the CDR3: TGTGCCAGCTCACCAGACAGGCAGAGCTCCTACAATGAGCAGTTCTTC. Its translation is CASSPDRQSSYNEQFF.

The chain joins TRBV5-5 to TRBJ2-7; the match to TRBD1 covers 7 bases. The junction had 13 bases not matched to a gene; V was cut back by 4 bases and J by 3 bases. Germline V gives CDR1 SGHKS, CDR2 YYEKEE (reference sequence). This CDR3 has 16 amino acids. The CDR3 coding sequence is TGTGCCAGCAGCCCGGTCTTTCGGACAGGAAACTACGAGCAGTACTTC. Protein product: CASSPVFRTGNYEQYF.

V and J are TRBV5-6 and TRBJ2-5, with D possibly called TRBD1 or TRBD2 (6 bases each). CDR1 and CDR2 from the germline V gene are SGHDT and YYEEEE. Trimming left V 4 bases short and J 5 bases short, with 15 bases between. The CDR3 is 14 residues long. The CDR3 nucleotides are TGTGCCAGCAGCCAGAGGGGGGTAGGGGAGACCCAGTACTTC. Translating it yields CASSQRGVGETQYF.

This rearrangement joins TRBV7-9 to TRBJ1-4, with TRBD1 matching 8 bases. This CDR3 region has 15 residues. Per germline, CDR1 SEHNR and CDR2 FQNEAQ (reference sequence). J gave up 5 bases and V 5 bases, and 7 bases lay outside the gene matches. The CDR3 is CASSQPTGANEKLFF. In nucleotides, the CDR3 is TGTGCCAGCAGCCAGCCGACAGGGGCCAATGAAAAACTGTTTTTT.

This rearrangement joins TRBV5-6 to TRBJ2-1; D gene unclear. The CDR3 has 12 residues. V was clipped by 4 bases and J by 8 bases, with 10 bases between them. Germline V CDR1 and CDR2: SGHDT, YYEEEE. CDR3 sequence: CASSPVGDEQFF. Here the CDR3 DNA reads TGTGCCAGCAGCCCTGTGGGCGATGAGCAGTTCTTC.

CDR3 region: CASTLPAGPRETQYF. Written as DNA, the CDR3 is TGTGCCAGCACCCTTCCTGCGGGGCCCAGGGAGACCCAGTACTTC. V gene TRBV28 combines with J gene TRBJ2-5; D might be TRBD2 (6 bases). The germline gives CDR1 MDHEN, CDR2 SYDVKM. The CDR3 spans 15 residues. Trimming cost V 7 bases and J 5 bases, with 20 bases left between them.